This TCR beta chain is from a study of blood T cell repertoires in COVID-19. The wider study: There were acute and convalescent COVID-19 samples, and they came from the United States, Italy and Spain.

Per the original data handling: Counts of nucleated cells, estimated from reference gene primer amplification, were obtained. The repertoire was sequenced with immunoSEQ multiplex PCR; TCRdb's copy has only in-frame clones and lacks some. The V and J calls and clone size were taken over from that table, and D and trimming were inferred from the DNA. Among tens of thousands of clones listed, around four fifths were seen once. Germline V gene lookup returns CDR1 SEHNR and CDR2 FQNEAQ (reference sequence). V was trimmed by 5 bases and J by 5 bases, leaving 3 bases between them. The CDR3 has 10 residues.

The chain carries TRBV7-9 and TRBJ1-2; D is unclear. The sample comprised peripheral blood. The receptor was isolated from a human donor in a cohort sampled during active COVID-19. The CDR3 coding sequence is TGTGCCAGCAGCCAGTATGGCTACACCTTC. Translating it yields CASSQYGYTF. Variable domain in full (rest from reference TRBV7-9 and TRBJ1-2): DTGVSQNPRHKITKRGQNVTFRCDPISEHNRLYWYRQTLGQGPEFLTYFQNEAQLEKSRLLSDRFSAERPKGSFSTLEIQRTEQGDSAMYLCASSQYGYTFGSGTRLTVV.